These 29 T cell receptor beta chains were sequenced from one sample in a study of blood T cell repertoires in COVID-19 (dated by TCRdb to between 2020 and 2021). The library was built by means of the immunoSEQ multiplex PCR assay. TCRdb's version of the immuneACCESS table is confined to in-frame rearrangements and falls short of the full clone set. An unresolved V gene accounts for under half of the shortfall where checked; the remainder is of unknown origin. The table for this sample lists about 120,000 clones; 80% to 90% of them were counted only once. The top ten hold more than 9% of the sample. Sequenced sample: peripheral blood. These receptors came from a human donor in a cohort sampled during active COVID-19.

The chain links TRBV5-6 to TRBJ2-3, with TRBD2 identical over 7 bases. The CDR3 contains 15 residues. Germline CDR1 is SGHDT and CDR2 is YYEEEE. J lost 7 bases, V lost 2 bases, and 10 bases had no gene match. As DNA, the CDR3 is TGTGCCAGCAGCTTTTGGACTAGGATTGCTAATACGCAGTATTTT. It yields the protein CASSFWTRIANTQYF.

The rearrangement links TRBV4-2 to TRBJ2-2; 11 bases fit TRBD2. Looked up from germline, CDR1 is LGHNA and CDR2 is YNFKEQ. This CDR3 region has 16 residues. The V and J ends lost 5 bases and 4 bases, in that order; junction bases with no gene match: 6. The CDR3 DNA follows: TGTGCCAGCAGCAAACTAGCGGGAGCTTCCACCGGGGAGCTGTTTTTT. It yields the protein CASSKLAGASTGELFF.

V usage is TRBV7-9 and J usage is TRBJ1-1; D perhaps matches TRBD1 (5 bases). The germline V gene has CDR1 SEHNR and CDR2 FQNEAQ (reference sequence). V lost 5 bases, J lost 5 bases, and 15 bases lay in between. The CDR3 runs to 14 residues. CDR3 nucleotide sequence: TGTGCCAGCAGCCTCAGCAGGGATGGGACTGAAGCTTTCTTT. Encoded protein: CASSLSRDGTEAFF.

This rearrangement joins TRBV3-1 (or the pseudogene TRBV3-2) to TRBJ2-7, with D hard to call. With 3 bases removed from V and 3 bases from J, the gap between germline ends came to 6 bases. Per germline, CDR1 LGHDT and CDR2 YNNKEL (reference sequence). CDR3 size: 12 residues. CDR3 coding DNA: TGTGCCAGCAGCCAGTTTCTCTACGAGCAGTACTTC. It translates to CASSQFLYEQYF.

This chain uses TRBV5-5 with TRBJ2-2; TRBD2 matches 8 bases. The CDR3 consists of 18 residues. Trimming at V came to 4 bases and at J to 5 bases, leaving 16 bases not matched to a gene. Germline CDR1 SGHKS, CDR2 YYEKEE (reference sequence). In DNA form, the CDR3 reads TGTGCCAGCAGCCCCCCCGGGTTGAGCGGGGGCGGGACCGGGGAGCTGTTTTTT. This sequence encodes CASSPPGLSGGGTGELFF.

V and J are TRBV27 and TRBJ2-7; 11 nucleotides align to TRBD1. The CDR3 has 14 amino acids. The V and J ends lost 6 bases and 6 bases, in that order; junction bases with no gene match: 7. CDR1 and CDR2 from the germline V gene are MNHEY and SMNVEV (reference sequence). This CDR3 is CASRPGTGGTEQYF. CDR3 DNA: TGTGCCAGCAGGCCCGGGACAGGGGGGACCGAGCAGTACTTC.

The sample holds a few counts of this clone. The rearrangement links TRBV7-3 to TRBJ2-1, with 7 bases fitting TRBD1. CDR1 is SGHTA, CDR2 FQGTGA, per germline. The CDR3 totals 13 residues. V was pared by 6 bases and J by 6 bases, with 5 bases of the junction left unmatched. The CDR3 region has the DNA TGTGCCAGCAGTTTCGCAGGGGGCAATGAGCAGTTCTTC. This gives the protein CASSFAGGNEQFF.

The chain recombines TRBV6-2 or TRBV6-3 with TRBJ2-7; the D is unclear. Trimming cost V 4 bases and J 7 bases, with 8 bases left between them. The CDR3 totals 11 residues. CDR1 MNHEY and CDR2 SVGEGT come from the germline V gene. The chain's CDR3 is CASSFASEQYF. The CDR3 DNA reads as TGTGCCAGCAGTTTCGCGTCGGAGCAGTACTTC.

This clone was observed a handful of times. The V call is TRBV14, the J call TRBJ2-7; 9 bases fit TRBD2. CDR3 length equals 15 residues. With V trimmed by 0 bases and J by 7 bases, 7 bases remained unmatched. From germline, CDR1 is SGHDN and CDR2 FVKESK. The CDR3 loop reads CASSQDRRLAAEQYF. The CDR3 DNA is TGTGCCAGCAGCCAAGATCGGAGACTAGCGGCAGAGCAGTACTTC.

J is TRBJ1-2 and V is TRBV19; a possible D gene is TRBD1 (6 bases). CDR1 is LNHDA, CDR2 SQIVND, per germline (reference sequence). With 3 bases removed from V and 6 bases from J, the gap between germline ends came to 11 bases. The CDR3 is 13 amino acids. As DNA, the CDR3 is TGTGCCAGTAGTATCTGGGGGCAGGATGGCTACACCTTC. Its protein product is CASSIWGQDGYTF. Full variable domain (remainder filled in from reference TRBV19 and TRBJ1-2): DGGITQSPKYLFRKEGQNVTLSCEQNLNHDAMYWYRQDPGQGLRLIYYSQIVNDFQKGDIAEGYSVSREKKESFPLTVTSAQKNPTAFYLCASSIWGQDGYTFGSGTRLTVV.

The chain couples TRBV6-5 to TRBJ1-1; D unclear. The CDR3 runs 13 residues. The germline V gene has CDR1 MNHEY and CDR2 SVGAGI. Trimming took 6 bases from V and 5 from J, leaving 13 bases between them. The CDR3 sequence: CASSPEGWTEAFF. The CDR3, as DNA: TGTGCCAGCAGCCCGGAGGGTTGGACTGAAGCTTTCTTT.

CDR3: CASSLVRTTSQETQYF. The CDR3 region has the DNA TGTGCCAGCAGCTTAGTGCGGACTACCAGTCAAGAGACCCAGTACTTC. V gene TRBV7-2 combines with J gene TRBJ2-5; TRBD2 is a possible D gene (6 bases). Trimming pared 1 base from V and 2 bases from J, leaving 14 bases between. There are 16 residues in the CDR3. Germline V gene sequence: CDR1 SGHTA, CDR2 FQGNSA.

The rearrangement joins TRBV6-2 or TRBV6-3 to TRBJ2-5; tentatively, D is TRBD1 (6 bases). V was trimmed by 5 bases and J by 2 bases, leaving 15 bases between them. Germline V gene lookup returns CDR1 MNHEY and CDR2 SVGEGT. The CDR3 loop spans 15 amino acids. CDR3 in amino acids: CASSQGTIKQETQYF. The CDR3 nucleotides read TGTGCCAGCAGTCAAGGGACAATAAAGCAAGAGACCCAGTACTTC.

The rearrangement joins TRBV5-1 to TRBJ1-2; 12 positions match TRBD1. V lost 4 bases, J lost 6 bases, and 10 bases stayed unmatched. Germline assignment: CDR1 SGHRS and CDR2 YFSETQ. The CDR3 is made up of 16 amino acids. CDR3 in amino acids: CASSRVGGQGADGYTF. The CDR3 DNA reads TGCGCCAGCAGCCGCGTGGGGGGACAGGGGGCGGATGGCTACACCTTC.

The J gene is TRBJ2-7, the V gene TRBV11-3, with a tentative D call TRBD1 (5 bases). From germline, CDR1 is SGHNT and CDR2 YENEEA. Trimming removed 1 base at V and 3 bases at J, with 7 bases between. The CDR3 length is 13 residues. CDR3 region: CASSLAGLYEQYF. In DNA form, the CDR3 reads TGTGCCAGCAGCTTAGCAGGGCTCTACGAGCAGTACTTC.

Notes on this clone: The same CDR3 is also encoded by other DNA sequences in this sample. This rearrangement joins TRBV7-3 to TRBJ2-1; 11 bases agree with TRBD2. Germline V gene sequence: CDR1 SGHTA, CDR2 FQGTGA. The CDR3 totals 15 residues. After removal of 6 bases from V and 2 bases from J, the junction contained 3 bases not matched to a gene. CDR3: CASSPSGGTYNEQFF. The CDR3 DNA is TGTGCCAGCAGTCCTAGCGGGGGGACCTACAATGAGCAGTTCTTC.

The CDR3 DNA is TGTGCCAGCAGCGGACTAGCGGGGGGGCCAATCAATGAGCAGTTCTTC. This codes for CASSGLAGGPINEQFF. The genes are TRBV3-1 (or the pseudogene TRBV3-2) and TRBJ2-1; 15 nucleotides align to TRBD2. V lost 5 bases to trimming and J lost 6 bases; unmatched junction nucleotides: 5. This CDR3 has 16 amino acids. Germline values: CDR1 LGHDT, CDR2 YNNKEL (reference sequence).

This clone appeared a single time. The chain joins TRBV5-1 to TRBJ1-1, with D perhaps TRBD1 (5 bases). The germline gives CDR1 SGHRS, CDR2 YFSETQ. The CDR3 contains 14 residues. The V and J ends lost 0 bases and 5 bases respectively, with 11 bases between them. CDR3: CASSLGRAGTEAFF. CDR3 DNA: TGCGCCAGCAGCTTGGGCAGGGCAGGAACTGAAGCTTTCTTT.

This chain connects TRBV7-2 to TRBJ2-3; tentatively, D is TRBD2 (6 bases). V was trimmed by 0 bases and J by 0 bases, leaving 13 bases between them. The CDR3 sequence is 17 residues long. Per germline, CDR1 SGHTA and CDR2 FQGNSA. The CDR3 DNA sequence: TGTGCCAGCAGCTTAGCAGAGCGGGTCACTAGCACAGATACGCAGTATTTT. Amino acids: CASSLAERVTSTDTQYF.

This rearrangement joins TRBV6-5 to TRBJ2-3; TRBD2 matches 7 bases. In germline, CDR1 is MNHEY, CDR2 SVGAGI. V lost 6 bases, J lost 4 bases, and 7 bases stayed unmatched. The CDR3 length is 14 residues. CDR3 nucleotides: TGTGCCAGCAGAATGGCGGGAGTATCAGATACGCAGTATTTT. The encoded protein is CASRMAGVSDTQYF.

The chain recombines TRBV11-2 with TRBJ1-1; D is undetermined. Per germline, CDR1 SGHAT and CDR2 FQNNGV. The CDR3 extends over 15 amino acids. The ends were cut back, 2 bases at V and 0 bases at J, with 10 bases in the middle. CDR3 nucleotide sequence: TGTGCCAGCAGCTTATCTCGGGAAGTGAACACTGAAGCTTTCTTT. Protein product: CASSLSREVNTEAFF.

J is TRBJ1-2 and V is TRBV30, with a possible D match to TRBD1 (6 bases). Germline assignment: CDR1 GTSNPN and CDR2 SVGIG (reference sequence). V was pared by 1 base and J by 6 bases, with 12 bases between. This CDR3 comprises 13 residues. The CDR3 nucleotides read TGTGCCTGGAGTGCGTACAGGGTTCATGGCTACACCTTC. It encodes CAWSAYRVHGYTF.

The CDR3 loop reads CASSQDAVADTQYF. CDR3 nucleotides: TGCGCCAGCAGCCAAGATGCAGTGGCAGATACGCAGTATTTT. This chain links TRBV4-1 with TRBJ2-3, with D unclear. Germline V gene data show CDR1 as MGHRA and CDR2 as YSYEKL. The CDR3 is 14 amino acids. V lost 0 bases, J lost 4 bases, and 8 bases lay in between.

Written as DNA, the CDR3 is TGTGCCAGCAGCTTAACAGCCCCAGGACAGGGAAATTCACCCCTCCACTTT. Translated, it gives CASSLTAPGQGNSPLHF. This rearrangement joins TRBV7-3 to TRBJ1-6, with TRBD1 matching over 8 bases. CDR1 and CDR2 from the germline V gene are SGHTA and FQGTGA. The CDR3 extends over 17 amino acids. V lost 0 bases, J lost 7 bases, and 8 bases stayed unmatched.

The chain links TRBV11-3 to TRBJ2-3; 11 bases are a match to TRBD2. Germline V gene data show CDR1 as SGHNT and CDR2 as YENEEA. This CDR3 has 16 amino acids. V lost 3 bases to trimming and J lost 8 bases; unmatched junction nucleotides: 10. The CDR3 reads CASSFSLAGGLSTQYF. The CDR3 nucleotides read TGTGCCAGCAGCTTCTCCCTAGCGGGAGGCCTTTCTACGCAGTATTTT.

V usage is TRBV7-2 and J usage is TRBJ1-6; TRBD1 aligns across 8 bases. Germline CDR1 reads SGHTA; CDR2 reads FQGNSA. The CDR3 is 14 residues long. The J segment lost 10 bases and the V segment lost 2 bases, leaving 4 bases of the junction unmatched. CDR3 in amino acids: CASSLSDRVSPLHF. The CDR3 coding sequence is TGTGCCAGCAGCTTATCGGACAGGGTCTCACCCCTCCACTTT.

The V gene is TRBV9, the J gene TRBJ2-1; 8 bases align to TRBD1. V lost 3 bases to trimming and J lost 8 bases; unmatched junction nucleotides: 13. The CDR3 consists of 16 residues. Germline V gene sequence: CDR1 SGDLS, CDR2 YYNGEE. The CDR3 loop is CASSEQGALGVDEQFF. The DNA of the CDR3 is TGTGCCAGCAGCGAGCAGGGGGCGCTGGGGGTCGATGAGCAGTTCTTC.

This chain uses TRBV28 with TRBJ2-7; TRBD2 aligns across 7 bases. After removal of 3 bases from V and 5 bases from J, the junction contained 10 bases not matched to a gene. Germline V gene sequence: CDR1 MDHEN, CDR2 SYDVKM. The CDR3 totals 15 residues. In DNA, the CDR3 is TGTGCCAGCAGTTTCTTGGCGGGGGAGCATAACGAGCAGTACTTC. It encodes CASSFLAGEHNEQYF.

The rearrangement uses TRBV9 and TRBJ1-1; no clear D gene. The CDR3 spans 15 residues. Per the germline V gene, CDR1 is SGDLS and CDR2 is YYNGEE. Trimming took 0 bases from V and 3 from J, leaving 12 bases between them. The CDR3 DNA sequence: TGTGCCAGCAGCGTAGTAGGAGGGCCCCACACTGAAGCTTTCTTT. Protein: CASSVVGGPHTEAFF.